This T cell receptor (beta chain) was found in a study of blood T cell repertoires in COVID-19. Authors' analysis steps: Quantification of nucleated cells was approximated via reference gene primer amplification. TCRdb's table, derived via immunoSEQ multiplex PCR, lists solely in-frame clones and lacks some. The DNA was the basis for D and trimming; V, J and clone size are from that table. The data hold around 200,000 clones, with about 85% observed a single time. CDR1 and CDR2 from the germline V gene are SGHTA and FQGNSA. The CDR3 is made up of 14 amino acids. V was cut by 4 bases and J by 5 bases, with 13 bases left in between.

This chain joins TRBV7-2 and TRBJ2-3; D may be TRBD1 (7 bases). The clonotype was recovered from a woman older than 75 with acute or convalescent COVID-19. Sequenced input: peripheral blood. Here the CDR3 reads CASSSTGEVDTQYF. Written as DNA, the CDR3 is TGTGCCAGCAGCTCAACAGGGGAGGTAGATACGCAGTATTTT.